The 27 T cell receptor beta chains reported below all come from one sample, sequenced in a study of shared clonotypes between healthy human individuals (dated by TCRdb to 2018 to 2020). Libraries were constructed by the immunoSEQ multiplex PCR assay. The table was pulled from immuneACCESS by TCRdb, which kept in-frame rearrangements only. Such tables lose some clones; where checked, under half of the loss comes from unresolved V genes, and the rest has no known cause. The sample records about 1.5 million clones, 95% to 99% of which are singletons. The top ten hold less than 0.55% of the sample. Input material: naive CD4+ T cells sorted from blood. The cell subset or site label, as the study defines it: CD45RA+ positively selected. Source of these receptors: a man aged 30 to 39 in good health.

The chain links TRBV28 to TRBJ2-3, with D perhaps matching TRBD2 (6 bases). Germline V gene lookup returns CDR1 MDHEN and CDR2 SYDVKM. Trimming left V 4 bases short and J 0 bases short, with 11 bases between. The CDR3 contains 15 residues. In DNA form, the CDR3 reads TGTGCCAGCAGTTCCTCCAGCGGGAGCACAGATACGCAGTATTTT. Protein sequence: CASSSSSGSTDTQYF.

This clone was seen a single time. The chain couples TRBV5-1 to TRBJ1-2; no reliable D call. The CDR3 length is 14 residues. V was cut by 1 base and J by 0 bases, with 7 bases left in between. Germline V gene sequence: CDR1 SGHRS, CDR2 YFSETQ. DNA of the CDR3: TGCGCCAGCAGCTTGAGCACCTCTAACTATGGCTACACCTTC. Its protein product is CASSLSTSNYGYTF. The whole variable domain, remainder taken from reference TRBV5-1 and TRBJ1-2, is KAGVTQTPRYLIKTRGQQVTLSCSPISGHRSVSWYQQTPGQGLQFLFEYFSETQRNKGNFPGRFSGRQFSNSRSEMNVSTLELGDSALYLCASSLSTSNYGYTFGSGTRLTVV.

The gene calls are TRBV6-6 and TRBJ2-5; the D is unclear. V lost 7 bases to trimming and J lost 5 bases, with 14 bases between them. From germline, CDR1 is MNHNY and CDR2 SVGAGI (reference sequence). This CDR3 comprises 13 residues. This CDR3 is CASTTRNGETQYF. CDR3 nucleotide sequence: TGTGCCAGCACCACGCGAAACGGGGAGACCCAGTACTTC.

The genes are TRBV27 and TRBJ2-3; 8 nucleotides match TRBD2. Trimming removed 7 bases from V and 4 bases from J; junction bases left unmatched: 7. Per the germline V gene, CDR1 is MNHEY and CDR2 is SMNVEV (reference sequence). The CDR3 has 14 amino acids. The CDR3 loop is CASKLLAGPDTQYF. In DNA, the CDR3 is TGTGCCAGCAAGCTTCTAGCGGGTCCAGATACGCAGTATTTT.

The chain couples TRBV7-8 to TRBJ2-3, with 7 positions matching TRBD2. After removal of 1 base from V and 4 bases from J, the junction contained 5 bases not matched to a gene. This CDR3 has 15 amino acids. Germline assignment: CDR1 SGHVS and CDR2 FQNEAQ. CDR3 nucleotide sequence: TGTGCCAGCAGCTTAGATGGGGGAGGGCCAGATACGCAGTATTTT. The encoded protein is CASSLDGGGPDTQYF.

The V call is TRBV5-5, the J call TRBJ2-1; 8 bases fit TRBD2. Germline values: CDR1 SGHKS, CDR2 YYEKEE (reference sequence). Unmatched junction bases numbered 8, after V lost 3 bases and J lost 6 bases. The CDR3 spans 15 residues. The CDR3 coding sequence is TGTGCCAGCAGCTCCGAAGCGGGAGTACGCAATGAGCAGTTCTTC. Its protein is CASSSEAGVRNEQFF.

V is TRBV7-6 and J is TRBJ2-1; 12 nucleotides line up with TRBD2. This CDR3 spans 16 amino acids. The germline gives CDR1 SGHVS, CDR2 FNYEAQ. V was pared by 5 bases and J by 6 bases, with 8 bases of the junction left unmatched. The CDR3 spells CASSAPLAGGRNEQFF. For the CDR3, the DNA is TGTGCCAGCAGCGCACCACTAGCGGGAGGACGCAATGAGCAGTTCTTC.

The genes are TRBV29-1 and TRBJ2-7, with D unclear. V lost 4 bases, J lost 4 bases, and 14 bases lay in between. Per the germline V gene, CDR1 is SQVTM and CDR2 is ANQGSEA. The CDR3 runs 13 residues. The CDR3 nucleotides are TGCAGCGTTGCCCCCTTAACACAGTACGAGCAGTACTTC. This gives the protein CSVAPLTQYEQYF.

V usage is TRBV5-1 and J usage is TRBJ1-2; 7 bases map to TRBD1. The CDR3 is 17 amino acids. Germline values: CDR1 SGHRS, CDR2 YFSETQ. After removal of 0 bases from V and 4 bases from J, the junction contained 12 bases not matched to a gene. The CDR3: CASSLGQGETGIYGYTF. CDR3 nucleotide sequence: TGCGCCAGCAGCTTGGGTCAGGGGGAAACAGGGATCTATGGCTACACCTTC.

The chain is built from TRBV5-6 and TRBJ2-2, with D possibly being TRBD2 (6 bases). Deletions cut 4 bases from V and 5 bases from J, with 9 bases between. The CDR3 is 13 residues long. The germline V gene has CDR1 SGHDT and CDR2 YYEEEE. In DNA form, the CDR3 reads TGTGCCAGCAGCCGCGGGACGACCGGGGAGCTGTTTTTT. Its translation: CASSRGTTGELFF.

This chain uses TRBV7-2 with TRBJ2-7, with D perhaps assigned TRBD1 or TRBD2 (5 bases each). V was cut by 11 bases and J by 0 bases, with 23 bases left in between. This CDR3 comprises 16 residues. CDR1 is SGHTA, CDR2 FQGNSA, per germline. The CDR3 region is CAVGTTGRRGSYEQYF. In DNA, the CDR3 is TGTGCCGTAGGAACAACGGGACGTAGGGGCTCCTACGAGCAGTACTTC.

About this clone itself: Distinct nucleotide sequences in the sample also encode this CDR3. The chain uses TRBV11-2 and TRBJ2-2, with no clear D. The CDR3 spans 14 residues. The V gene's germline CDR1 is SGHAT and CDR2 FQNNGV. The V and J ends lost 1 base and 6 bases respectively, with 9 bases between them. The CDR3 is CASSLGPGAGELFF. CDR3 DNA: TGTGCCAGCAGCTTAGGACCCGGCGCCGGGGAGCTGTTTTTT.

The V call is TRBV2, the J call TRBJ2-5; a weak D match, TRBD1 (6 bases). V gave up 8 bases and J gave up 5 bases, with 18 bases separating them. CDR1 is SNHLY and CDR2 is FYNNEI in the germline V gene. The CDR3 runs 14 residues. The DNA for the CDR3 is TGTGCCAGCGTACTCACAGGGCTGCGGGAGACCCAGTACTTC. This translates into CASVLTGLRETQYF.

The rearrangement links TRBV19 to TRBJ2-3; 11 positions match TRBD2. This CDR3 has 16 amino acids. Germline-derived CDR1 and CDR2 are LNHDA and SQIVND (reference sequence). Germline trimming cut 5 bases from V and 2 bases from J; bases unmatched to any gene: 6. CDR3 in amino acids: CASSVRLAGPTDTQYF. The CDR3 region has the DNA TGTGCCAGTAGTGTTCGACTAGCGGGGCCCACAGATACGCAGTATTTT.

This chain connects TRBV13 to TRBJ2-5, with 10 bases identical to TRBD2. This CDR3 contains 15 residues. The V gene's germline CDR1 is PRHDT and CDR2 FYEKMQ (reference sequence). With 1 base clipped from V and 5 bases from J, the junction kept 4 bases outside the gene matches. This CDR3 is CASSLAGAGGETQYF. CDR3 DNA sequence: TGTGCCAGCAGCTTAGCGGGAGCGGGAGGGGAGACCCAGTACTTC. The full variable domain, its missing parts supplied by reference TRBV13 and TRBJ2-5, is AAGVIQSPRHLIKEKRETATLKCYPIPRHDTVYWYQQGPGQDPQFLISFYEKMQSDKGSIPDRFSAQQFSDYHSELNMSSLELGDSALYFCASSLAGAGGETQYFGPGTRLLVL.

The chain has TRBV2 and TRBJ1-5; D is undetermined. CDR1 is SNHLY, CDR2 FYNNEI, per germline. The V end was cut by 6 bases, the J end by 1 base, with 10 bases between. This CDR3 is 14 amino acids long. The CDR3 here is CASSELRSNQPQHF. Here the CDR3 DNA reads TGTGCCAGCAGCGAGCTTCGGAGCAATCAGCCCCAGCATTTT.

This chain connects TRBV27 to TRBJ2-7, with D maybe TRBD2 (5 bases). The length of the CDR3 is 15 residues. Germline loops: CDR1 MNHEY, CDR2 SMNVEV (reference sequence). V was cut by 4 bases and J by 6 bases, with 19 bases left in between. CDR3 in amino acids: CASSWSAEGVIEQYF. CDR3 in DNA: TGTGCCAGCAGTTGGTCCGCCGAGGGAGTTATCGAGCAGTACTTC.

The chain uses TRBV6-6 and TRBJ1-5, with a weak D call TRBD1 (6 bases). The CDR3 is 14 residues long. Germline CDR1 reads MNHNY; CDR2 reads SVGAGI (reference sequence). The germline V and J ends were trimmed by 5 bases and 4 bases, with 12 bases remaining between them. The CDR3 loop reads CASSPQGRNQPQHF. In nucleotides, the CDR3 is TGTGCCAGCAGTCCCCAGGGGAGGAATCAGCCCCAGCATTTT.

The rearrangement uses TRBV11-3 and TRBJ2-1; 10 nucleotides align to TRBD2. This CDR3 region has 16 residues. V lost 3 bases to trimming and J lost 2 bases; unmatched junction nucleotides: 4. CDR1 SGHNT and CDR2 YENEEA come from the germline V gene. The CDR3 DNA is TGTGCCAGCAGCTTTGCCGGGACTAGCGCCTACAATGAGCAGTTCTTC. It is translated as CASSFAGTSAYNEQFF.

The chain links TRBV28 to TRBJ1-5, with unresolved D. There are 13 residues in the CDR3. The V end was cut by 7 bases, the J end by 2 bases, with 9 bases between. The V gene's germline CDR1 is MDHEN and CDR2 SYDVKM. CDR3 loop: CASIKDGNQPQHF. The CDR3 DNA sequence: TGTGCCAGCATCAAGGACGGCAATCAGCCCCAGCATTTT.

The rearrangement uses TRBV5-6 and TRBJ2-7; 8 positions agree with TRBD2. This CDR3 spans 14 amino acids. V lost 4 bases and J lost 2; bases outside the gene matches: 5. The germline CDR1 and CDR2 sequences are SGHDT and YYEEEE. CDR3 loop: CASSGGAGAYEQYF. As DNA, the CDR3 is TGTGCCAGCAGCGGAGGAGCGGGGGCCTACGAGCAGTACTTC. The entire variable domain, with the rest obtained from reference TRBV5-6 and TRBJ2-7, is as follows: DAGVTQSPTHLIKTRGQQVTLRCSPKSGHDTVSWYQQALGQGPQFIFQYYEEEERQRGNFPDRFSGHQFPNYSSELNVNALLLGDSALYLCASSGGAGAYEQYFGPGTRLTVT.

Comments on this clone: The sample contains more than one DNA sequence encoding this CDR3. This chain uses TRBV19 with TRBJ2-2; no clear D. This CDR3 spans 11 amino acids. Trimming removed 6 bases at V and 6 bases at J, with 5 bases between. Germline CDR1 is LNHDA and CDR2 is SQIVND (reference sequence). The CDR3 DNA sequence: TGTGCCAGTAGCTTCCCCGGGGAGCTGTTTTTT. Encoded protein: CASSFPGELFF.

The chain is built from TRBV4-1 and TRBJ1-1; tentative D call: TRBD1 (6 bases). The CDR3 runs to 13 residues. The V and J ends lost 4 bases and 5 bases respectively, with 11 bases between them. Germline values: CDR1 MGHRA, CDR2 YSYEKL. Written as DNA, the CDR3 is TGCGCCAGCAGCCTTTCCAGGGGTACTGAAGCTTTCTTT. The encoded protein is CASSLSRGTEAFF.

This chain connects TRBV6-6 to TRBJ1-3; no reliable D call. The germline CDR1 and CDR2 sequences are MNHNY and SVGAGI (reference sequence). CDR3 length: 14 residues. Trimming stripped 7 bases from V and 4 bases from J, with 14 bases between. CDR3 in DNA: TGTGCCAGCACCCCCGGGCTCTTGGGAAACACCATATATTTT. Translated: CASTPGLLGNTIYF.

The rearrangement uses TRBV2 and TRBJ2-1; D unclear. This CDR3 spans 14 amino acids. V was trimmed by 6 bases and J by 0 bases, leaving 9 bases between them. Germline lookup yields CDR1 SNHLY and CDR2 FYNNEI. The CDR3 reads CASRADGSYNEQFF. The CDR3 nucleotides are TGTGCCAGCAGGGCGGACGGCTCCTACAATGAGCAGTTCTTC.

The genes are TRBV10-1 and TRBJ2-5; TRBD1 matches at 9 bases. The CDR3 is 16 residues long. CDR1 is WNHNN and CDR2 is SYGVQD in the germline V gene (reference sequence). The V segment lost 2 bases and the J segment 1 base; nucleotides outside the gene matches: 5. CDR3 loop: CASSERTGVAQETQYF. CDR3 DNA: TGCGCCAGCAGTGAGCGGACAGGGGTGGCCCAAGAGACCCAGTACTTC.

The chain carries TRBV27 and TRBJ2-7, with D perhaps TRBD1 (6 bases). The V gene's germline CDR1 is MNHEY and CDR2 SMNVEV (reference sequence). This CDR3 contains 14 residues. V gave up 7 bases and J gave up 4 bases, with 17 bases separating them. In DNA, the CDR3 is TGTGCCAGCAAAGCTACAGGGACGAGATACGAGCAGTACTTC. The encoded protein is CASKATGTRYEQYF.